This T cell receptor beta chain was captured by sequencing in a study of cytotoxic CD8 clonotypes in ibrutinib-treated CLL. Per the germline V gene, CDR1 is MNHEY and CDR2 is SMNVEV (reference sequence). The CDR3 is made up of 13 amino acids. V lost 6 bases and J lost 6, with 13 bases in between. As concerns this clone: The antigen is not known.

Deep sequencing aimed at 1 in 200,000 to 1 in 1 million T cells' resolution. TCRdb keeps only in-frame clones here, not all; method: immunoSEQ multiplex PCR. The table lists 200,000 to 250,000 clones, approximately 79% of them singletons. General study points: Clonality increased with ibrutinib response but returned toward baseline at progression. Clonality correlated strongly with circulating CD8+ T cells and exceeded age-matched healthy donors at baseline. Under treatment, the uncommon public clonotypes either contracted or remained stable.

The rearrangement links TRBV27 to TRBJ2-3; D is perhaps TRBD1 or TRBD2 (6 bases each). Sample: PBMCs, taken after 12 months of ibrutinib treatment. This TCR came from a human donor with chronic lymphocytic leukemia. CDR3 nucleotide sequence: TGTGCCAGCAGGCCCTCCGGGGGCGATACGCAGTATTTT. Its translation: CASRPSGGDTQYF.